This passage covers 18 T cell receptor beta chains from one sample sequenced in a study of blood T cell repertoires in COVID-19. Libraries were prepared by immunoSEQ multiplex PCR; TCRdb keeps only in-frame clonotypes and omits some of them. Altogether 250,000 or so clones are present, around four fifths being singletons, with the ten largest covering approximately 6.3%. Sequenced: peripheral blood. These receptor sequences come from a woman in her fifties or sixties with active or convalescent COVID-19.

This chain joins TRBV19 and TRBJ2-4; tentative D call: TRBD1 (5 bases). Germline V gene sequence: CDR1 LNHDA, CDR2 SQIVND (reference sequence). This CDR3 is 16 amino acids long. The V and J ends lost 9 bases and 7 bases respectively, with 25 bases between them. The CDR3 loop is CASENSVDTSSNIQYF. The DNA for the CDR3 is TGTGCCAGCGAAAACTCTGTGGACACCAGTTCGAACATTCAGTACTTC.

At least ten counts were recorded for this clone. This sequence joins TRBV30 and TRBJ1-1; no clear D gene. The germline V gene has CDR1 GTSNPN and CDR2 SVGIG (reference sequence). The CDR3 covers 15 residues. V was pared by 4 bases and J by 4 bases, with 19 bases between. The CDR3 protein is CAWMPWGDAGTEAFF. DNA for the CDR3: TGTGCCTGGATGCCCTGGGGAGACGCAGGCACTGAAGCTTTCTTT.

CDR3 residues: CASGGQGENIQYF. The CDR3 DNA reads TGTGCCAGCGGCGGACAGGGGGAAAACATTCAGTACTTC. V is TRBV27 and J is TRBJ2-4, with TRBD1 matching 10 bases. Germline V gene lookup returns CDR1 MNHEY and CDR2 SMNVEV (reference sequence). This CDR3 region has 13 residues. Unmatched junction bases numbered 3, after V lost 8 bases and J lost 5 bases.

The chain couples TRBV6-1 to TRBJ2-2; D call uncertain. The CDR3 contains 13 residues. V lost 2 bases to trimming and J lost 4 bases, with 5 bases between them. From germline, CDR1 is MNHNS and CDR2 SASEGT. This chain's CDR3 is CASSESLTGELFF. CDR3 sequence (DNA): TGTGCCAGCAGTGAATCACTCACCGGGGAGCTGTTTTTT.

This clone appeared once. The J gene is TRBJ1-1, the V gene TRBV6-5, with D perhaps matching TRBD1 (6 bases). V dropped 7 bases and J dropped 2 bases, with 11 bases sitting between them. Germline lookup yields CDR1 MNHEY and CDR2 SVGAGI. CDR3 length equals 13 residues. CDR3 region: CASNTGFNTEAFF. The CDR3 DNA follows: TGTGCCAGCAATACAGGGTTCAACACTGAAGCTTTCTTT.

This clone has only one observation. The chain recombines TRBV28 with TRBJ1-1; 7 positions agree with TRBD1. The V gene's germline CDR1 is MDHEN and CDR2 SYDVKM. Germline trimming cut 4 bases from V and 7 bases from J; bases unmatched to any gene: 9. The CDR3 is 14 residues long. Here the CDR3 reads CASSSTGRTGEAFF. The CDR3 bases are TGTGCCAGCAGTTCGACAGGGCGTACTGGTGAAGCTTTCTTT.

This sequence joins TRBV6-1 and TRBJ1-1; tentative D call: TRBD1 (6 bases). Germline V gene lookup returns CDR1 MNHNS and CDR2 SASEGT. V lost 0 bases and J 8 bases, leaving 16 bases between the germline ends. The CDR3 sequence is 15 residues long. The CDR3 loop is CASSEASSGQREAFF. The CDR3 region has the DNA TGTGCCAGCAGTGAAGCGAGCTCCGGACAGCGGGAAGCTTTCTTT.

V usage is TRBV5-1 and J usage is TRBJ2-5, with 7 bases lining up with TRBD2. The CDR3 runs to 15 residues. CDR1 SGHRS and CDR2 YFSETQ come from the germline V gene. The V and J ends lost 6 bases and 4 bases, in that order; junction bases with no gene match: 12. DNA for the CDR3: TGCGCCAGCATCCCAGGGAGCGGGGCCACAGAGACCCAGTACTTC. As protein: CASIPGSGATETQYF.

This chain links TRBV24-1 with TRBJ2-3; possibly TRBD2 for D (5 bases). CDR1 KGHDR and CDR2 SFDVKD come from the germline V gene. Deletions cut 5 bases from V and 2 bases from J, with 10 bases between. The CDR3 totals 14 residues. The CDR3 coding sequence is TGTGCCACCAGTGCTCGACGGGACACAGATACGCAGTATTTT. Amino acid sequence: CATSARRDTDTQYF.

This chain uses TRBV14 with TRBJ2-7; 14 nucleotides line up with TRBD2. Trimming cost V 3 bases and J 5 bases; bases outside gene matches: 9. Germline lookup yields CDR1 SGHDN and CDR2 FVKESK. This CDR3 region has 17 residues. The CDR3: CASSHSLGTSGSHEQYF. CDR3 in DNA: TGTGCCAGCAGCCATTCACTCGGGACTAGCGGGAGCCACGAGCAGTACTTC.

V is TRBV5-1 and J is TRBJ2-2, with 7 bases lining up with TRBD1. The J segment lost 5 bases and the V segment lost 1 base, leaving 11 bases of the junction unmatched. The V gene's germline CDR1 is SGHRS and CDR2 YFSETQ. The CDR3 length is 17 residues. CDR3 in DNA: TGCGCCAGCAGCTTGAACCCCGGGACAGAGCCTACCGGGGAGCTGTTTTTT. This encodes CASSLNPGTEPTGELFF.

Comment on this clone: Within the sample, other DNA sequences also encode this same CDR3. This sequence joins TRBV7-2 and TRBJ1-3, with 8 nucleotides matching TRBD1. Germline V CDR1 and CDR2: SGHTA, FQGNSA. The V segment lost 4 bases and the J segment 2 bases; nucleotides outside the gene matches: 4. CDR3 length equals 15 residues. The CDR3 sequence is CASSYGQGAGNTIYF. CDR3 sequence (DNA): TGTGCCAGCAGCTACGGACAGGGCGCTGGAAACACCATATATTTT.

This clone showed up just once. The chain carries TRBV24-1 and TRBJ2-2; D may be TRBD2 (6 bases). From germline, CDR1 is KGHDR and CDR2 SFDVKD. Trimming cost V 3 bases and J 5 bases, with 15 bases left between them. The CDR3 is made up of 16 amino acids. CDR3 bases: TGTGCCACCAGTGATGGCATAGGCGGGGCGACCGGGGAGCTGTTTTTT. Translating it yields CATSDGIGGATGELFF.

This sequence joins TRBV30 and TRBJ1-1; 8 nucleotides line up with TRBD1. With 1 base clipped from V and 1 base from J, the junction kept 5 bases outside the gene matches. In germline, CDR1 is GTSNPN, CDR2 SVGIG (reference sequence). The CDR3 totals 15 residues. The chain's CDR3 is CAWSATGQANTEAFF. The CDR3 DNA follows: TGTGCCTGGAGTGCCACGGGACAGGCGAACACTGAAGCTTTCTTT.

The chain links TRBV25-1 to TRBJ2-1; D not certain. Trimming took 4 bases from V and 2 from J, leaving 12 bases between them. The germline V gene encodes CDR1 MGHDK and CDR2 SYGVNS. The CDR3 length is 15 residues. CDR3: CASSAATTPYNEQFF. For the CDR3, the DNA is TGTGCCAGCAGTGCAGCTACTACACCCTACAATGAGCAGTTCTTC.

The rearrangement joins TRBV28 to TRBJ1-4, with 9 bases identical to TRBD1. Germline V gives CDR1 MDHEN, CDR2 SYDVKM. The CDR3 has 17 residues. With V trimmed by 2 bases and J by 5 bases, 9 bases remained unmatched. CDR3 amino acids: CASSLLGVGTGNEKLFF. Written as DNA, the CDR3 is TGTGCCAGCAGTTTACTGGGAGTTGGGACAGGGAATGAAAAACTGTTTTTT.

The rearrangement uses TRBV7-8 and TRBJ1-3; D remains ambiguous. CDR1 is SGHVS, CDR2 FQNEAQ, per germline. The CDR3 is 13 amino acids. V dropped 10 bases and J dropped 0 bases, with 10 bases sitting between them. The CDR3 nucleotides are TGTGCCACAGGACTGAACTCTGGAAACACCATATATTTT. The encoded protein is CATGLNSGNTIYF.

The chain combines TRBV28 with TRBJ1-5, with no clear D. This CDR3 contains 13 residues. The V and J ends lost 6 bases and 9 bases respectively, with 15 bases between them. Germline V gives CDR1 MDHEN, CDR2 SYDVKM. CDR3 in DNA: TGTGCCAGCAGAACTATGCCCAGCGGGCCCCAGCATTTT. Protein product: CASRTMPSGPQHF.